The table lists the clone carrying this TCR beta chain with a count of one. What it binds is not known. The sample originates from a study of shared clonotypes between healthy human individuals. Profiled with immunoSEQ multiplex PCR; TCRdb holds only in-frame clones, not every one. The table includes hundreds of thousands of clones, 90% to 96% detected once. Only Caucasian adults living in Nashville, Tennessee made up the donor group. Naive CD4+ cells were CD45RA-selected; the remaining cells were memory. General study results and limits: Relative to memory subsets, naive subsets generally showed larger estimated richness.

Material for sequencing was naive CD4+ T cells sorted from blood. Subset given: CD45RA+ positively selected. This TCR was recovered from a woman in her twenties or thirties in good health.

CDR3 coding DNA: TGTGCCAGCAGTGAACAGGGTTTTTCTAATGAAAAACTGTTTTTT. Amino acids: CASSEQGFSNEKLFF. The chain links TRBV2 to TRBJ1-4, with a possible D match to TRBD1 (5 bases). Germline CDR1 reads SNHLY; CDR2 reads FYNNEI. V was pared by 2 bases and J by 3 bases, with 10 bases between. This CDR3 has 15 amino acids.